These 10 T cell receptor beta chains came from one sample sequenced in a study of cytomegalovirus exposure and HLA in healthy donors. PCR primers comprised 60 Vbeta and 13 Jbeta primers. Clones were sequenced by immunoSEQ multiplex PCR, and TCRdb holds only the in-frame ones, with some missing. The repertoire includes around 160,000 clones, approximately 78% of them detected once, and under 1.5% sits in the top ten. The sample comprised PBMCs. The receptors were gathered from a male donor in good health and CMV-seronegative.

The rearrangement uses TRBV9 and TRBJ2-7, with 7 nucleotides matching TRBD2. This CDR3 comprises 16 residues. Germline CDR1 reads SGDLS; CDR2 reads YYNGEE. The trim removed 4 bases at V and 2 bases at J, leaving 12 bases unmatched. The CDR3 loop reads CASSPHPQSGAYEQYF. DNA for the CDR3: TGTGCCAGCAGCCCACACCCCCAGAGCGGGGCCTACGAGCAGTACTTC. The whole variable domain, remainder taken from reference TRBV9 and TRBJ2-7, is DSGVTQTPKHLITATGQRVTLRCSPRSGDLSVYWYQQSLDQGLQFLIQYYNGEERAKGNILERFSAQQFPDLHSELNLSSLELGDSALYFCASSPHPQSGAYEQYFGPGTRLTVT.

The rearrangement uses TRBV7-2 and TRBJ1-2; TRBD1 aligns across 7 bases. Germline V gene lookup returns CDR1 SGHTA and CDR2 FQGNSA. Trimming removed 5 bases from V and 8 bases from J; junction bases left unmatched: 8. CDR3 length: 13 residues. CDR3 coding DNA: TGTGCCAGCAGCGCCACAGGGGATGACGGCTACACCTTC. Its protein product is CASSATGDDGYTF.

V and J are TRBV4-2 and TRBJ2-3, with 7 bases identical to TRBD1. This CDR3 spans 15 amino acids. The V and J ends lost 1 base and 0 bases, in that order; junction bases with no gene match: 1. From germline, CDR1 is LGHNA and CDR2 YNFKEQ. The CDR3 protein is CASSQVGQSTDTQYF. In nucleotides, the CDR3 is TGTGCCAGCAGCCAAGTGGGACAGAGCACAGATACGCAGTATTTT.

The genes are TRBV7-8 and TRBJ2-5; 14 bases are a match to TRBD2. The germline gives CDR1 SGHVS, CDR2 FQNEAQ. The V and J ends lost 5 bases and 5 bases, in that order; junction bases with no gene match: 10. The CDR3 is 17 amino acids. Here the CDR3 reads CASSPRLAGGVRETQYF. The CDR3 nucleotides read TGTGCCAGCAGCCCTCGACTAGCGGGGGGGGTTAGGGAGACCCAGTACTTC.

The rearrangement uses TRBV25-1 and TRBJ2-1; 10 bases are a match to TRBD1. The CDR3 consists of 16 residues. J lost 8 bases, V lost 2 bases, and 9 bases had no gene match. Germline-derived CDR1 and CDR2 are MGHDK and SYGVNS. CDR3 in amino acids: CASSELRTGGSDEQFF. Here the CDR3 DNA reads TGTGCCAGCAGTGAACTCAGGACAGGGGGATCCGATGAGCAGTTCTTC. Full variable domain (missing parts from reference TRBV25-1 and TRBJ2-1): EADIYQTPRYLVIGTGKKITLECSQTMGHDKMYWYQQDPGMELHLIHYSYGVNSTEKGDLSSESTVSRIRTEHFPLTLESARPSHTSQYLCASSELRTGGSDEQFFGPGTRLTVL.

The rearrangement links TRBV9 to TRBJ2-7; a weak D match, TRBD1 (8 bases). The V end was cut by 4 bases, the J end by 6 bases, with 17 bases between. The CDR3 spans 14 residues. Germline V gene lookup returns CDR1 SGDLS and CDR2 YYNGEE. CDR3 nucleotides: TGTGCCAGCAGCCCTTTAACAGGGGGGGTCGAGCAGTACTTC. Protein: CASSPLTGGVEQYF.

The V gene is TRBV5-1, the J gene TRBJ2-1, with TRBD2 identical over 13 bases. Per germline, CDR1 SGHRS and CDR2 YFSETQ. The V segment lost 5 bases and the J segment 6 bases; nucleotides outside the gene matches: 17. This CDR3 has 19 amino acids. CDR3 loop: CASSPRTSGSLGVSNEQFF. The DNA for the CDR3 is TGCGCCAGCAGTCCCCGGACTAGCGGGAGTTTAGGAGTGTCCAATGAGCAGTTCTTC.

The chain combines TRBV19 with TRBJ1-2; 9 bases are a match to TRBD1. Germline CDR1 reads LNHDA; CDR2 reads SQIVND (reference sequence). Trimming removed 7 bases from V and 4 bases from J; junction bases left unmatched: 4. The CDR3 has 13 amino acids. The CDR3 DNA reads TGTGCCAGTAAAGGGACAGGGACCTATGGCTACACCTTC. Translating it yields CASKGTGTYGYTF.

The chain is built from TRBV4-2 and TRBJ2-5, with D possibly being TRBD2 (6 bases). The DNA end lines up better with TRBJ2-7; the J call may be wrong. CDR3 length equals 14 residues. CDR1 LGHNA and CDR2 YNFKEQ come from the germline V gene. For the CDR3, the DNA is TGTGCCAGCAGCCGAGGACTGGCGGGATACGAGCAGTACTTC. It codes for CASSRGLAGYEQYF.

The chain couples TRBV19 to TRBJ1-1; TRBD1 agrees at 7 bases. V was pared by 7 bases and J by 1 base, with 6 bases of the junction left unmatched. The CDR3 consists of 14 residues. Germline CDR1 LNHDA, CDR2 SQIVND (reference sequence). CDR3 residues: CASIKTGWNTEAFF. The CDR3 DNA follows: TGTGCCAGTATTAAGACAGGGTGGAACACTGAAGCTTTCTTT.